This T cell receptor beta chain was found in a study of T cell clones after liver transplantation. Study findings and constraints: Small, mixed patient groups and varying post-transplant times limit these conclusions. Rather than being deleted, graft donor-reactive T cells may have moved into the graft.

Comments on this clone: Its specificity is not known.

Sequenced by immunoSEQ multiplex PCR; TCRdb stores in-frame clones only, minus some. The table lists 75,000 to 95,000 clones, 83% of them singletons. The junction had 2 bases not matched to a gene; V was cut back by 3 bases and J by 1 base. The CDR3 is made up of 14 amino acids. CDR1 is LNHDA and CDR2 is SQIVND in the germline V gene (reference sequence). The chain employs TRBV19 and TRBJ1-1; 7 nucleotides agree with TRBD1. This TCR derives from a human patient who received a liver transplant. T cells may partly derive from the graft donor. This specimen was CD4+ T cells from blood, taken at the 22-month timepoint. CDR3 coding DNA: TGTGCCAGTAGTATTTACAGGGGGAACACTGAAGCTTTCTTT. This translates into CASSIYRGNTEAFF. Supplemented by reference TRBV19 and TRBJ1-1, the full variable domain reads DGGITQSPKYLFRKEGQNVTLSCEQNLNHDAMYWYRQDPGQGLRLIYYSQIVNDFQKGDIAEGYSVSREKKESFPLTVTSAQKNPTAFYLCASSIYRGNTEAFFGQGTRLTVV.